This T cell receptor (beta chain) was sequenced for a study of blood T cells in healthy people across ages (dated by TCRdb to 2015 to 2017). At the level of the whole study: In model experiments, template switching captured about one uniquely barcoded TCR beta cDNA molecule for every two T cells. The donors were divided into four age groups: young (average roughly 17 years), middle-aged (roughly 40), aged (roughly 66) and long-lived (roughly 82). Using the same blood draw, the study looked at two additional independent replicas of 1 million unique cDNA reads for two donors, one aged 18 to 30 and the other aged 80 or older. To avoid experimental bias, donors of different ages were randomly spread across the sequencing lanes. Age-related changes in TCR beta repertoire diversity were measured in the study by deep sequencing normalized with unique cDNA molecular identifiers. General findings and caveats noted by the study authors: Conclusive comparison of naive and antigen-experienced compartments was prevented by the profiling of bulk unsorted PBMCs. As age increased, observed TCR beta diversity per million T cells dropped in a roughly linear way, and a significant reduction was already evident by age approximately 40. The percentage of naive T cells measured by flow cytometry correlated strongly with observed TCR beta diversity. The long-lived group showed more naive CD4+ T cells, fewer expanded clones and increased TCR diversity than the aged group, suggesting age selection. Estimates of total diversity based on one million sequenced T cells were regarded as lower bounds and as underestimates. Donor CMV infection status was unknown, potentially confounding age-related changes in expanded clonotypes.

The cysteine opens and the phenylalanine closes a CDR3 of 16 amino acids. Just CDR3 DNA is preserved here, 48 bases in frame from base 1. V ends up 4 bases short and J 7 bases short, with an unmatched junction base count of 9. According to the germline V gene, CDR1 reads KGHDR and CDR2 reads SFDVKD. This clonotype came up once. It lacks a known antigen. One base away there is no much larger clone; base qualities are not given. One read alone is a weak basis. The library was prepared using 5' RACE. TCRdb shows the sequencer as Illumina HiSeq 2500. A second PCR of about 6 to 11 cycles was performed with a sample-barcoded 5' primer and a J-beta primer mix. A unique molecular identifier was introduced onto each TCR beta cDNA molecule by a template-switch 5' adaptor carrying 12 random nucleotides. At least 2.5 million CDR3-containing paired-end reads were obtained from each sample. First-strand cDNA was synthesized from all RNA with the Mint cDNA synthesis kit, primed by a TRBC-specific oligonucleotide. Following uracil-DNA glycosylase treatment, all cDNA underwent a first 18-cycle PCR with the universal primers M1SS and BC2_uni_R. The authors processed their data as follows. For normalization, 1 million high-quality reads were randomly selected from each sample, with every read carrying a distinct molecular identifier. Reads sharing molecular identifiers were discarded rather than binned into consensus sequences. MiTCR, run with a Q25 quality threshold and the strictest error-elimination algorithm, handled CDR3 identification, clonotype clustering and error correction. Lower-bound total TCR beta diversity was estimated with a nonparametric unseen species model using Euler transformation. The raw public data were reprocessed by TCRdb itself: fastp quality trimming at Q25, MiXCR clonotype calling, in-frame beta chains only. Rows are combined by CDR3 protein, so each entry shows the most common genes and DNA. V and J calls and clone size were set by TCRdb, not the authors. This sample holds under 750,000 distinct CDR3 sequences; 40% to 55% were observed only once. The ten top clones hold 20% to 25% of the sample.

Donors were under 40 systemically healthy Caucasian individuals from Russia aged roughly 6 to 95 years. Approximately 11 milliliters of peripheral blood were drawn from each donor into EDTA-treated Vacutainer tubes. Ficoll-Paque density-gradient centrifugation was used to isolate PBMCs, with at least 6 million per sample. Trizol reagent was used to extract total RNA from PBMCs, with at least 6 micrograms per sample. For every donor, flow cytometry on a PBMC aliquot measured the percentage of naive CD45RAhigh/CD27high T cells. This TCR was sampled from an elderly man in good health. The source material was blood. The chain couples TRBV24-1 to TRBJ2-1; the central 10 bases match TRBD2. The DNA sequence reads TGTGCCACCAGTGACCCCAGCGGGAGGGCGTGGAATGAGCAGTTCTTC. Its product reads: CATSDPSGRAWNEQFF.